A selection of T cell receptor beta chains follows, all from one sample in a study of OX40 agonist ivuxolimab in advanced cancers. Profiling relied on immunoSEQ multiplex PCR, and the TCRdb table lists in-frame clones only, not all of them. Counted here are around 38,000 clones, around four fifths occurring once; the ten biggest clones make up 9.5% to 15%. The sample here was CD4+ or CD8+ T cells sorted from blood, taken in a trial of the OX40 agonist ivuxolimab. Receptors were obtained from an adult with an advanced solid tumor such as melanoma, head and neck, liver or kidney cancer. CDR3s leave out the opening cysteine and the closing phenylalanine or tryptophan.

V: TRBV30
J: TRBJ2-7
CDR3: AWSVGWGATRDSTYEQY

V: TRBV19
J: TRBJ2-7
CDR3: ASSIPHSYEQY

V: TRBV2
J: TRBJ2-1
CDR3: ASGIQGGYNEQF

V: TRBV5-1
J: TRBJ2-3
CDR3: ASSVGLQPDTQY

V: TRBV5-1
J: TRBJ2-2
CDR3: ASSLATRGAANTGELF

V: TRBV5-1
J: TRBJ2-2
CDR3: ASNALAGKTGELF

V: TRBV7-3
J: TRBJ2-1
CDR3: ASSFGARGIYNEQF

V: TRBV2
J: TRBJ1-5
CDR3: ASSGTGKGNQPQH

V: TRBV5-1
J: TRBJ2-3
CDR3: ASSPTGRGGTDTQY

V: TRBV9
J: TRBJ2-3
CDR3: ASNTRATDTQY

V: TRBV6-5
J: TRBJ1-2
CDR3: ASSYGTSRLGGYT

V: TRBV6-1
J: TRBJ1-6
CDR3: ASSGDSPSSPLH

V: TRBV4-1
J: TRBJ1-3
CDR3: ASSRDRSSTIY

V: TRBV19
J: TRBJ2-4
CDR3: ASSRQGTRDIQY

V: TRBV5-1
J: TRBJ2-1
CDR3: ASSSGTGLSSYNEQF

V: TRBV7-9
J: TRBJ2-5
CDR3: ASSFQDRDQETQY

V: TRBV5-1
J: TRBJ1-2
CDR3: ASSLGANYGYT

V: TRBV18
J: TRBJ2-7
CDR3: ASSVETGNTYEQY

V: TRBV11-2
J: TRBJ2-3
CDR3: ASSLTAGATDTQY

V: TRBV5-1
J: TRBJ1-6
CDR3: ASSPTGRGNSPLH

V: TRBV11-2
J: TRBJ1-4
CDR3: ASSLSGFSTNEKLF

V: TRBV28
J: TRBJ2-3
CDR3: ASSSGTPTDTQY

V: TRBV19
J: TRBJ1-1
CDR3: ASSFLGGSGTEAF

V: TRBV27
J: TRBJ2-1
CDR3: ASSLDRAFSYNEQF

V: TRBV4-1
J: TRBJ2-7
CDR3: ASSLGLAGGGEQY

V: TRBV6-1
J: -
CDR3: ASSPGSYEQY

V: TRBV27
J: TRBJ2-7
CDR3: ASSPFRGSYEQY

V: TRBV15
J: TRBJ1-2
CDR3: ATSRATDGYT

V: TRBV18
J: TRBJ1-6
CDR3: ASSQTGQGDNSPLH

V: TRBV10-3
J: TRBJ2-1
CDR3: AISEFLGDRGNEQF

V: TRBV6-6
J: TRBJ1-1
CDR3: ASTGTGGTEAF

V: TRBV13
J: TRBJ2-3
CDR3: ASSWTSGSYSTDTQY

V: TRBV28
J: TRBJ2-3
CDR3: ASSLSGGGTDTQY

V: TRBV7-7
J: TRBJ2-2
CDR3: ASSTPGSSGELF

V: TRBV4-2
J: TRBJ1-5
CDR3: ASSQDGDRIDQPQH

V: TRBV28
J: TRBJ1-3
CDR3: ASSLSGQGDSTIY

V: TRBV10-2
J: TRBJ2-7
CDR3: ASRSGGPYEQY

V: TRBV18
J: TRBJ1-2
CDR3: ASSPSPGGVGGYT

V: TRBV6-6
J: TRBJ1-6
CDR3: ASSISGGGNSPLH

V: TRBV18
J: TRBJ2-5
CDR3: ASSPILADGETQY

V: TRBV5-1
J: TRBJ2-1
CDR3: ASSLYNEQF

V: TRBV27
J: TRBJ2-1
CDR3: ASTATSGRARGYNEQF

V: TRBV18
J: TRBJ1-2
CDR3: ASSSAGTDYGYT

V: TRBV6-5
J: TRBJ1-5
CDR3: ASSYSAGGDQPQH

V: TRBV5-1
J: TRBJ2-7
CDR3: ASSSFRDSYEQY

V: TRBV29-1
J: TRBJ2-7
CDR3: SVVEGRRQY

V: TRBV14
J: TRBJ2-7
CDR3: ASSHPDRGYEQY

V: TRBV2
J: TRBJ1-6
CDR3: ASSTGGAGSPLH